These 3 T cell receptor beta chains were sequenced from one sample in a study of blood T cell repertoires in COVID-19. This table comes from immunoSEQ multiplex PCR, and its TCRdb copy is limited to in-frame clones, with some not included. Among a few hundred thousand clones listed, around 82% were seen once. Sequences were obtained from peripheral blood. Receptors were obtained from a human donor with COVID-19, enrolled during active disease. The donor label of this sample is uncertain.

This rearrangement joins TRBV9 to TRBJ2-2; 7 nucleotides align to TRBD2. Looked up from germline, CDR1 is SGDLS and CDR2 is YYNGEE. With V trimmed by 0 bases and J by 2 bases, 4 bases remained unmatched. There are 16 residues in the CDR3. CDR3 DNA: TGTGCCAGCAGCGTAGTAAGAGCGGGAAACACCGGGGAGCTGTTTTTT. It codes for CASSVVRAGNTGELFF.

The CDR3 protein is CASSQDRGASYGYTF. Here the CDR3 DNA reads TGTGCCAGCAGCCAAGATCGGGGGGCTTCCTATGGCTACACCTTC. This chain links TRBV4-2 with TRBJ1-2, with D possibly matching TRBD1 (6 bases). Germline CDR1 is LGHNA and CDR2 is YNFKEQ. The V gene lost 0 bases and the J gene lost 4 bases, with 12 bases spanning the gap. The CDR3 covers 15 residues.

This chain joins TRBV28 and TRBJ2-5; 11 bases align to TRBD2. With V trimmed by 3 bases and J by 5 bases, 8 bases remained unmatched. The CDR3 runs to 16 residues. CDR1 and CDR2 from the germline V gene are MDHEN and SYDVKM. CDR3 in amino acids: CASSLVAGGPRETQYF. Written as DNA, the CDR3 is TGTGCCAGCAGTTTGGTAGCGGGAGGGCCTCGGGAGACCCAGTACTTC.